One and the same sample provided the 9 T cell receptor beta chains below, sequenced in a study of PD-1 blockade in classical Hodgkin lymphoma. Assay used: immunoSEQ multiplex PCR; TCRdb lists only in-frame clones, some missing. The table has 46,000 or so clones, over 60% seen once; the top ten hold roughly 22%. In every patient, relapse followed autologous stem cell transplantation, while exposure to brentuximab vedotin differed. The sample was peripheral blood mononuclear cells (PBMCs), taken before the second cycle of nivolumab. The receptors were gathered from a human donor with classical Hodgkin lymphoma.

This clone has at least ten counts. The V and J genes are TRBV7-3 and TRBJ2-1; D not certain. Trimming took 2 bases from V and 5 from J, leaving 7 bases between them. There are 13 residues in the CDR3. From germline, CDR1 is SGHTA and CDR2 FQGTGA. The CDR3 nucleotides are TGTGCCAGCAGCTTAGCAGGAAACAATGAGCAGTTCTTC. This sequence encodes CASSLAGNNEQFF.

This chain links TRBV10-2 with TRBJ2-1; 7 positions match TRBD2. Germline V CDR1 and CDR2: WSHSY, SAAADI. The CDR3 runs to 14 residues. V dropped 8 bases and J dropped 2; count of bases not matched to a gene: 6. CDR3 region: CASEGGVTYNEQFF. The CDR3 DNA reads as TGCGCCAGCGAGGGAGGGGTTACCTACAATGAGCAGTTCTTC.

The chain links TRBV15 to TRBJ2-3; D is possibly TRBD2 (7 bases). Per the germline V gene, CDR1 is LNHNV and CDR2 is YYDKDF (reference sequence). CDR3 length: 16 residues. Trimming took off 5 bases at V and 2 bases at J, with 17 bases between the two ends. CDR3: CATSREPGGLTDTQYF. For the CDR3, the DNA is TGTGCCACCAGCCGGGAGCCGGGGGGCCTCACAGATACGCAGTATTTT.

The rearrangement joins TRBV15 to TRBJ2-3; D is possibly TRBD2 (5 bases). V shed 1 base and J shed 2 bases, with 13 bases lying between them. The germline CDR1 and CDR2 sequences are LNHNV and YYDKDF (reference sequence). The CDR3 sequence is 16 residues long. The CDR3 sequence: CATSRGSDSFTDTQYF. In DNA, the CDR3 is TGTGCCACCAGCAGAGGATCGGACTCCTTCACAGATACGCAGTATTTT.

A single count supports this clone. The V call is TRBV11-2, the J call TRBJ2-2, with TRBD2 matching 9 bases. The length of the CDR3 is 16 residues. The J segment lost 2 bases and the V segment lost 6 bases, leaving 7 bases of the junction unmatched. In germline, CDR1 is SGHAT, CDR2 FQNNGV. The DNA of the CDR3 is TGTGCCAGCAGAGTAGGGCTAGCGGGAAACACCGGGGAGCTGTTTTTT. Translated: CASRVGLAGNTGELFF.

The chain has TRBV11-2 and TRBJ1-6, with D perhaps TRBD1 (5 bases). This CDR3 is 13 amino acids long. Trimming shortened V by 5 bases and J by 10 bases, and 12 bases separated the two germline ends. Germline V gene data show CDR1 as SGHAT and CDR2 as FQNNGV. CDR3 sequence (DNA): TGTGCCAGCAGCCACGAGGGGTACTCACCCCTCCACTTT. It encodes CASSHEGYSPLHF. Together with reference TRBV11-2 and TRBJ1-6, the CDR3 gives the full variable domain: EAGVAQSPRYKIIEKRQSVAFWCNPISGHATLYWYQQILGQGPKLLIQFQNNGVVDDSQLPKDRFSAERLKGVDSTLKIQPAKLEDSAVYLCASSHEGYSPLHFGNGTRLTVT.

This chain uses TRBV7-2 with TRBJ2-3; TRBD2 matches 11 bases. CDR3 length equals 15 residues. Losses at the gene ends were 6 bases for V and 2 bases for J; bases not matched to a gene: 4. CDR1 is SGHTA and CDR2 is FQGNSA in the germline V gene. CDR3 region: CASSLAGGTTDTQYF. As DNA, the CDR3 is TGTGCCAGCAGTCTAGCGGGGGGAACCACAGATACGCAGTATTTT.

The chain links TRBV28 to TRBJ2-1, with TRBD2 identical over 14 bases. V lost 3 bases to trimming and J lost 9 bases; unmatched junction nucleotides: 4. The CDR3 extends over 15 amino acids. Germline values: CDR1 MDHEN, CDR2 SYDVKM. The CDR3 nucleotides read TGTGCCAGCAGTTTTGGGACTAGCGGGGGCGGTGAGCAGTTCTTC. Its protein product is CASSFGTSGGGEQFF.

The rearrangement joins TRBV7-9 to TRBJ2-2; possibly TRBD2 for D (6 bases). The CDR3 has 14 residues. V was clipped by 10 bases and J by 4 bases, with 16 bases between them. Germline CDR1 and CDR2: SEHNR and FQNEAQ (reference sequence). Here the CDR3 DNA reads TGTGCCAACCTCCGGGACTCCTTCACCGGGGAGCTGTTTTTT. Encoded protein: CANLRDSFTGELFF.